This entry lists 4 T cell receptor beta chains sequenced from one sample in a study of T cell changes during pregnancy in multiple sclerosis. Libraries were prepared by immunoSEQ multiplex PCR; TCRdb keeps only in-frame clonotypes and omits some of them. The sample includes tens of thousands of clones, 89% of them seen just once. Specimen: CD4+ T cells from peripheral blood mononuclear cells, collected in the first trimester of pregnancy. The receptor source for this set is a female donor with multiple sclerosis, enrolled in a pregnancy study.

This clone was seen only a few times. This chain links TRBV30 with TRBJ1-1; the D gene is possibly TRBD1 (6 bases). There are 14 residues in the CDR3. Trimming stripped 0 bases from V and 4 bases from J, with 12 bases between. Per the germline V gene, CDR1 is GTSNPN and CDR2 is SVGIG (reference sequence). The CDR3 here is CAWSVGGASTEAFF. As DNA, the CDR3 is TGTGCCTGGAGTGTAGGGGGGGCGAGCACTGAAGCTTTCTTT.

This clone has just a few counts. This sequence joins TRBV9 and TRBJ1-4, with D possibly TRBD1 on 6 matching bases. The CDR3 sequence is 14 residues long. V lost 3 bases and J 6 bases, leaving 12 bases between the germline ends. Germline values: CDR1 SGDLS, CDR2 YYNGEE. CDR3 protein: CASSDGAGDEKLFF. CDR3 DNA: TGTGCCAGCAGCGACGGGGCAGGGGATGAAAAACTGTTTTTT.

This clone showed up just a few times. J is TRBJ2-7 and V is TRBV7-6, with TRBD2 as a possible D gene (6 bases). V was trimmed by 3 bases and J by 5 bases, leaving 11 bases between them. The CDR3 is made up of 13 amino acids. Germline V gene lookup returns CDR1 SGHVS and CDR2 FNYEAQ. The CDR3 region has the DNA TGTGCCAGCAGCTTCCCGGGGGAGCACGAGCAGTACTTC. It specifies CASSFPGEHEQYF.

This CDR3 reads CASKDGTGEKLFF. In DNA form, the CDR3 reads TGTGCCAGTAAAGACGGGACAGGGGAAAAACTGTTTTTT. This chain joins TRBV19 and TRBJ1-4, with 9 bases aligning to TRBD1. The length of the CDR3 is 13 residues. V lost 7 bases and J lost 8; bases outside the gene matches: 5. Germline assignment: CDR1 LNHDA and CDR2 SQIVND (reference sequence).